The 20 T cell receptor beta chains below all came from one sample that was sequenced in a study of shared clonotypes between healthy human individuals. Here immunoSEQ multiplex PCR was the method, and the copy in TCRdb shows in-frame clones only, minus some. The top ten hold more than 0.3% of the sample, which has around 370,000 clones, approximately 97% seen once. The sample was memory CD8+ T cells sorted from blood. Subset meaning: CD45RO+ cells pooled with CCR7-negative TemRA cells. These receptors all stem from a man aged 25-40 years in good health.

This rearrangement joins TRBV6-6 to TRBJ1-5; perhaps TRBD1 as D (6 bases). V lost 7 bases, J lost 4 bases, and 11 bases lay in between. This CDR3 has 13 residues. Germline V CDR1 and CDR2: MNHNY, SVGAGI (reference sequence). The DNA of the CDR3 is TGTGCCAGCACAGGGGCGGCGAATCAGCCCCAGCATTTT. Translated, it gives CASTGAANQPQHF.

This clone was recorded only once. DNA of the CDR3: TGTGCCAGCAGTGACTCATCGGGAACCACAGATACGCAGTATTTT. As protein: CASSDSSGTTDTQYF. The gene calls are TRBV6-4 and TRBJ2-3; D is possibly TRBD2 (5 bases). Per the germline V gene, CDR1 is MRHNA and CDR2 is SNTAGT. This CDR3 spans 15 amino acids. V was pared by 0 bases and J by 2 bases, with 9 bases between.

Details on this clone: Other nucleotide sequences in the sample specify the same CDR3. The chain combines TRBV30 with TRBJ2-7; 10 positions agree with TRBD1. Germline V lookup: CDR1 GTSNPN, CDR2 SVGIG (reference sequence). V shed 3 bases and J 4 bases; nucleotides not matched to a gene: 3. The CDR3 covers 13 residues. CDR3 region: CAWSLGQGYEQYF. In DNA form, the CDR3 reads TGTGCCTGGAGCCTGGGACAGGGGTACGAGCAGTACTTC.

This rearrangement joins TRBV25-1 to TRBJ1-1; D is ambiguous. Germline values: CDR1 MGHDK, CDR2 SYGVNS. The CDR3 consists of 17 residues. V lost 3 bases to trimming and J lost 5 bases, with 22 bases between them. The CDR3 loop reads CASSDPGRPTARTEAFF. CDR3 in DNA: TGTGCCAGCAGTGACCCCGGACGCCCCACGGCGAGGACTGAAGCTTTCTTT.

V and J are TRBV30 and TRBJ1-5; D is possibly TRBD1 (6 bases). The germline CDR1 and CDR2 sequences are GTSNPN and SVGIG (reference sequence). Deletions cut 5 bases from V and 2 bases from J, with 10 bases between. The CDR3 loop spans 13 amino acids. The CDR3 sequence is CAWRRGGNQPQHF. CDR3 in DNA: TGTGCCTGGCGAAGGGGGGGCAATCAGCCCCAGCATTTT.

On this clone: Sequence at one end of the junction differs from germline and may be a read error. The chain is built from TRBV20-1 and TRBJ2-1; D gene unclear. This CDR3 spans 11 amino acids. Germline CDR1 is DFQATT and CDR2 is SNEGSKA (reference sequence). This chain's CDR3 is CSARDGQVDLF. The CDR3 nucleotides are TGCAGTGCTAGAGATGGGCAGGTAGATCTCTTC.

The chain links TRBV5-1 to TRBJ2-5; unclear D gene. Between the trimmed V and J ends, which lost 3 bases and 3 bases, there was a span of 3 bases. The CDR3 sequence is 11 residues long. Germline V gives CDR1 SGHRS, CDR2 YFSETQ. DNA for the CDR3: TGCGCCAGCAGCTATGAAGAGACCCAGTACTTC. Translating gives CASSYEETQYF.

This clone came up once. The chain is built from TRBV27 and TRBJ2-1; the match to TRBD2 covers 13 bases. Trimming at V came to 3 bases and at J to 0 bases, leaving 11 bases not matched to a gene. This CDR3 spans 20 amino acids. Germline CDR1 is MNHEY and CDR2 is SMNVEV (reference sequence). The CDR3 loop reads CASSFRYRGLAGSSYNEQFF. The CDR3 bases are TGTGCCAGCAGTTTCAGATACAGGGGACTAGCGGGGAGCTCCTACAATGAGCAGTTCTTC.

This clone appeared a single time. The V and J genes are TRBV28 and TRBJ2-5; D remains unclear. The germline V and J ends were trimmed by 3 bases and 7 bases, with 6 bases remaining between them. This CDR3 has 11 amino acids. Germline assignment: CDR1 MDHEN and CDR2 SYDVKM. As DNA, the CDR3 is TGTGCCAGCAGTTTTTGGGGGACCCAGTACTTC. Amino acids: CASSFWGTQYF.

The chain couples TRBV6-5 to TRBJ2-5; 12 bases align to TRBD1. After removal of 1 base from V and 3 bases from J, the junction contained 3 bases not matched to a gene. The germline V gene has CDR1 MNHEY and CDR2 SVGAGI. The CDR3 is made up of 16 amino acids. The CDR3 DNA sequence: TGTGCCAGCAGTTACTATGGGACAGGGGGCAAAGAGACCCAGTACTTC. Its translation is CASSYYGTGGKETQYF.

The genes are TRBV5-1 and TRBJ2-2, with D tentatively TRBD1 or TRBD2 (6 bases each). V was clipped by 0 bases and J by 0 bases, with 9 bases between them. In germline, CDR1 is SGHRS, CDR2 YFSETQ. The CDR3 sequence is 16 residues long. CDR3 nucleotides: TGCGCCAGCAGCTTGGTGGGGGGCGCGAACACCGGGGAGCTGTTTTTT. Amino acid sequence: CASSLVGGANTGELFF.

The CDR3 region is CASSLIGDYEAFF. The CDR3 DNA reads as TGCGCCAGCAGCTTGATAGGAGATTATGAAGCTTTCTTT. This sequence joins TRBV5-1 and TRBJ1-1; D is ambiguous. The CDR3 runs 13 residues. V dropped 1 base and J dropped 7 bases, with 11 bases sitting between them. CDR1 is SGHRS, CDR2 YFSETQ, per germline.

As concerns this clone: Different DNA sequences within this sample yield the same CDR3. The J gene is TRBJ2-7, the V gene TRBV30, with a possible D match to TRBD2 (5 bases). This CDR3 is 14 amino acids long. Germline V CDR1 and CDR2: GTSNPN, SVGIG (reference sequence). The ends were cut back, 0 bases at V and 0 bases at J, with 9 bases in the middle. In DNA form, the CDR3 reads TGTGCCTGGAGTGTAGGTGGGAGCTCCTACGAGCAGTACTTC. Translated, it gives CAWSVGGSSYEQYF.

The CDR3 here is CASSPTGANIQYF. DNA for the CDR3: TGTGCCAGCAGTCCGACAGGGGCAAACATTCAGTACTTC. The chain employs TRBV28 and TRBJ2-4; 8 nucleotides line up with TRBD1. The V gene's germline CDR1 is MDHEN and CDR2 SYDVKM. J gave up 6 bases and V 5 bases, and 3 bases lay outside the gene matches. This CDR3 is 13 amino acids long.

The J gene is TRBJ2-4, the V gene TRBV20-1; D is ambiguous. CDR3 size: 11 residues. Per germline, CDR1 DFQATT and CDR2 SNEGSKA (reference sequence). V was pared by 6 bases and J by 0 bases, with 3 bases between. The CDR3 is CSAVAKNIQYF. The DNA for the CDR3 is TGCAGTGCGGTAGCCAAAAACATTCAGTACTTC.

This clone came up once. This sample includes further DNA sequences coding for the same CDR3. The rearrangement links TRBV6-5 to TRBJ2-7; tentative D call: TRBD1 (5 bases). The CDR3 runs to 13 residues. Trimming cost V 2 bases and J 2 bases, with 7 bases left between them. Germline V CDR1 and CDR2: MNHEY, SVGAGI. CDR3: CASSYRGTYEQYF. The CDR3 bases are TGTGCCAGCAGTTACAGGGGTACCTACGAGCAGTACTTC.

The rearrangement joins TRBV6-5 to TRBJ2-1; the match to TRBD2 covers 8 bases. Trimming took 6 bases from V and 3 from J; bases not matched to a gene: 7. Germline V lookup: CDR1 MNHEY, CDR2 SVGAGI. This CDR3 spans 15 amino acids. CDR3 residues: CASRATGTSYNEQFF. CDR3 nucleotide sequence: TGTGCCAGCAGGGCGACCGGGACTAGCTACAATGAGCAGTTCTTC.

The chain is built from TRBV9 and TRBJ2-1; 7 bases fit TRBD2. Germline CDR1 reads SGDLS; CDR2 reads YYNGEE. V trimming: 0 bases; J trimming: 6 bases; junction bases outside the gene matches: 6. There are 15 residues in the CDR3. Here the CDR3 DNA reads TGTGCCAGCAGCGTAGAGGGCGGGGGAGGCAATGAGCAGTTCTTC. Translation: CASSVEGGGGNEQFF. The variable domain in full, completed from reference TRBV9 and TRBJ2-1, reads DSGVTQTPKHLITATGQRVTLRCSPRSGDLSVYWYQQSLDQGLQFLIQYYNGEERAKGNILERFSAQQFPDLHSELNLSSLELGDSALYFCASSVEGGGGNEQFFGPGTRLTVL.

The genes are TRBV4-1 and TRBJ2-7; 13 positions match TRBD2. The J segment lost 4 bases and the V segment lost 1 base, leaving 1 base of the junction unmatched. The CDR3 has 15 amino acids. Germline V gene sequence: CDR1 MGHRA, CDR2 YSYEKL. The CDR3 here is CASSQGGLAGYEQYF. The CDR3, as DNA: TGCGCCAGCAGCCAAGGGGGACTAGCGGGATACGAGCAGTACTTC.

The V call is TRBV19, the J call TRBJ2-2, with D possibly TRBD1 on 5 matching bases. Between the trimmed V and J ends, which lost 10 bases and 0 bases, there was a span of 18 bases. From germline, CDR1 is LNHDA and CDR2 SQIVND (reference sequence). The CDR3 consists of 16 residues. CDR3 region: CATRIWGNANTGELFF. CDR3 sequence (DNA): TGTGCCACCCGAATTTGGGGCAACGCGAACACCGGGGAGCTGTTTTTT.